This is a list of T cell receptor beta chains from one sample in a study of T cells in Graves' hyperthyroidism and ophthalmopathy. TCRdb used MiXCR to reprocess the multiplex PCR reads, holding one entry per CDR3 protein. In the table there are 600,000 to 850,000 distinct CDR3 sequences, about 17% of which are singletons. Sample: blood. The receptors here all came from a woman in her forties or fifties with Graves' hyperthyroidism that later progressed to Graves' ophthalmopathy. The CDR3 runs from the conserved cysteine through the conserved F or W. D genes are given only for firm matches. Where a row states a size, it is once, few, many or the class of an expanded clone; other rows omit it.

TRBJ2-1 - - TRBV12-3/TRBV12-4 CASRPPGTPGNEQFF TGTGCCAGCAGACCCCCCGGGACACCTGGCAATGAGCAGTTCTTC
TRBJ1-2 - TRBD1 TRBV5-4 CASSGPGQDYGYTF TGTGCCAGCAGCGGACCGGGACAGGACTATGGCTACACCTTC
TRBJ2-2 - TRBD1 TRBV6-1 CASSRTGMAGELFF TGTGCCAGCAGCCGGACAGGGATGGCCGGGGAGCTGTTTTTT
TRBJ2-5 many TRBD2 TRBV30 CAWRVRGEETQYF TGTGCCTGGAGGGTCCGGGGGGAAGAGACCCAGTACTTC
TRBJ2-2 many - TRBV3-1 CASSKNTGELFF TGTGCCAGCAGCAAGAACACCGGGGAGCTGTTTTTT
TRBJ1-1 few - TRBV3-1 CASTPAANTEAFF TGTGCCAGCACCCCTGCGGCGAACACTGAAGCTTTCTTT
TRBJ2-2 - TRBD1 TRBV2 CASSIRGPVGELFF TGTGCCAGCAGCATCAGGGGGCCGGTCGGGGAGCTGTTTTTT
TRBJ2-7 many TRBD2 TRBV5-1 CASSPVPTSGGAYEQYF TGCGCCAGCAGCCCAGTACCGACTAGCGGGGGGGCCTACGAGCAGTACTTC
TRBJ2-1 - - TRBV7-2 CASSLVNIDEQFF TGTGCCAGCAGCTTAGTCAATATCGATGAGCAGTTCTTC
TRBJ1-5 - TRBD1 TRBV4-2 CASSQEVGDSLPNQPQHF TGTGCCAGCAGCCAAGAAGTAGGGGACAGTTTACCCAATCAGCCCCAGCATTTT
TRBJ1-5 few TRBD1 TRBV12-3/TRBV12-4 CASRGDRVDQPQHF TGTGCCAGCAGGGGGGACAGGGTGGACCAGCCCCAGCATTTT
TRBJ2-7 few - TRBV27 CASSSGGVLYEQYF TGTGCCAGCAGTTCAGGGGGGGTTCTCTACGAGCAGTACTTC
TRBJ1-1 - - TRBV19 CASSTSDILNTEAFF TGTGCCAGTAGTACCTCGGACATCCTGAACACTGAAGCTTTCTTT
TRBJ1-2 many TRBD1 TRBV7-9 CASSATGGGGYTF TGTGCCAGCAGCGCCACAGGGGGAGGCGGCTACACCTTC
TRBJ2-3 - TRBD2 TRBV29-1 CSVDGGNTDTQYF TGCAGCGTAGACGGGGGGAACACAGATACGCAGTATTTT
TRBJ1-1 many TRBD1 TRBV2 CASQGGTEAFF TGTGCCAGCCAGGGGGGCACTGAAGCTTTCTTT
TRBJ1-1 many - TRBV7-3 CASSLNRNTEAFF TGTGCCAGCAGCTTGAACAGGAACACTGAAGCTTTCTTT
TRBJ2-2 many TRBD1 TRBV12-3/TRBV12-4 CASSLRQGARTGELFF TGTGCCAGCAGTTTAAGACAGGGTGCGCGGACCGGGGAGCTGTTTTTT
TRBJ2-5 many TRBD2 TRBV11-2 CASSTRLAGGETQYF TGTGCCAGCAGCACCCGGCTAGCGGGGGGAGAGACCCAGTACTTC
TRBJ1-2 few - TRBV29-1 CSVAPFEQAYYGYTF TGCAGCGTAGCTCCCTTCGAACAGGCTTACTATGGCTACACCTTC
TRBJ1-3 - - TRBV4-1 CASSQAQGPGNTIYF TGCGCCAGCAGCCAAGCTCAGGGTCCTGGAAACACCATATATTTT
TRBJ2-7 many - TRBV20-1 CSAVMAGYEQYF TGCAGTGCTGTAATGGCGGGCTACGAGCAGTACTTC
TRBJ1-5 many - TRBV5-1 CASSPLKQRSNQPQHF TGCGCCAGCAGCCCCCTCAAACAGCGGAGCAATCAGCCCCAGCATTTT
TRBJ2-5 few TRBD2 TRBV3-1 CASSPAGRALRETQYF TGTGCCAGCAGCCCGGCGGGGAGGGCTCTTCGAGAGACCCAGTACTTC
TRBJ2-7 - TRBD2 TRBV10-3 CAINTSGGASYEQYF TGTGCCATCAACACTAGCGGGGGGGCTTCCTACGAGCAGTACTTC
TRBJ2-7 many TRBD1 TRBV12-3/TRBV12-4 CASSGDRIDEQYF TGTGCCAGCAGTGGGGACAGGATCGACGAGCAGTACTTC
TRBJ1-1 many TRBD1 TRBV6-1 CASRPGQGNTEAFF TGTGCCAGCAGGCCAGGACAGGGGAACACTGAAGCTTTCTTT
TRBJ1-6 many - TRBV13 CASRTRQGGAPLHF TGTGCCAGCAGGACTCGGCAGGGTGGTGCACCCCTCCACTTT
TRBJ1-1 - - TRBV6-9 CASSYGQGNSAFF TGTGCCAGCAGTTACGGCCAGGGAAATAGTGCTTTCTTT
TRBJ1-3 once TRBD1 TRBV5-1 CASSPGGDSSGNTIYF TGCGCCAGCAGCCCCGGGGGGGACAGCTCTGGAAACACCATATATTTT
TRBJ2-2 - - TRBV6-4 CASRQTGLNTGELFF TGTGCCAGCAGGCAGACAGGTCTCAACACCGGGGAGCTGTTTTTT
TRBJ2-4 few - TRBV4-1 CASSQGGTQLAKNIQYF TGCGCCAGCAGCCAAGGAGGGACACAACTAGCCAAAAACATTCAGTACTTC
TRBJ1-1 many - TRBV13 CASSTNTEAFF TGTGCCAGCAGCACGAACACTGAAGCTTTCTTT
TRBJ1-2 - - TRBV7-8 CASSLVAGDYGYTF TGTGCCAGCAGCTTAGTGGCAGGTGACTATGGCTACACCTTC